What follows describes a single TCR beta chain. The target of this receptor is not known. Base qualities are not provided; no much larger clone lies one nucleotide away. Repertoires were sampled repeatedly over the course of chemoradiotherapy so that clonal expansion in the tumor microenvironment could be followed. The trim is 0 bases for V and 0 bases for J, with a gap of 7 bases between the germline ends. As encoded in the germline V gene, CDR1 is SGDLS while CDR2 is YYNGEE. Including the terminal cysteine and phenylalanine, the CDR3 comprises 15 residues. The entry retains the CDR3 DNA only, 45 bases that are in frame from base 1. The entry originates in a study of chemoradiotherapy in HPV16-positive cancers (dated by TCRdb to between 2021 and 2024). Regarding the research as a whole: Using functional T-cell assays on cells from a couple of HPV16-positive patients, the researchers defined candidate HPV-specific T-cell clones and common TCR motifs. The study asked whether T-cell immunity to the HPV oncoproteins E6 and E7 changes during chemoradiotherapy and whether this immunity affects survival. Next, the candidate HPV-specific TCRs and motifs were followed in TCR repertoires from over 85 patients with HPV-related cancers.

The paper's findings and limits, for the study overall: Expansion of candidate HPV-specific clones and E7-related TCR motifs was observed in the tumor microenvironment during treatment, whereas no such expansion was observed for non-HPV-specific T cells. The functional definition of HPV-specific T cells was derived from only a couple of HPV16-positive patients, and the survival association was reported for HPV16-positive patients. In HPV16-positive patients, expansion of HPV-responsive T cells during chemoradiotherapy was associated with improved recurrence-free survival.

Receptors were amplified or captured by the immunoSEQ multiplex PCR assay. Sourced from immuneACCESS, this table was stored by TCRdb with only in-frame sequences that have V and J called. A share of the clones is absent; for the studies checked, an unresolved V gene accounts for under half, and the remainder has no known explanation. This sample holds about 15,000 clones; roughly 80% were observed only once. In total, the top ten clones hold under 1.5% of the sample. The chain links TRBV9 with TRBJ2-1; no D gene is confidently identified. Sample collection occurred from a patient who underwent chemoradiotherapy. The sequence derives from a human donor with HPV-associated anogenital cancer. The CDR3 reads CASSVDLLSYNEQFF. The DNA sequence is TGTGCCAGCAGCGTAGACCTTCTCTCCTACAATGAGCAGTTCTTC.